The 2 T cell receptor beta chains presented below share a single source sample, sequenced in a study of shared clonotypes between healthy human individuals. Clones were sequenced by immunoSEQ multiplex PCR, and TCRdb holds only the in-frame ones, with some missing. The sample holds 1.6 million or so clones, around 98.5% seen once. Sequencing used naive CD4+ T cells sorted from blood. Subset defined: CD45RA+ positively selected. Receptors were obtained from a man aged 25-45 years in good health.

This rearrangement joins TRBV5-5 to TRBJ2-7; weak D call: TRBD1 (6 bases). The V end was cut by 7 bases, the J end by 3 bases, with 11 bases between. The CDR3 totals 12 residues. CDR1 is SGHKS and CDR2 is YYEKEE in the germline V gene (reference sequence). Written as DNA, the CDR3 is TGTGCCAGCGGACAGTTAGACTACGAGCAGTACTTC. This gives the protein CASGQLDYEQYF.

The genes are TRBV27 and TRBJ2-1; TRBD2 might be the D (5 bases). The CDR3 contains 13 residues. Germline CDR1 reads MNHEY; CDR2 reads SMNVEV (reference sequence). Deletions cut 6 bases from V and 5 bases from J, with 11 bases between. Here the CDR3 reads CASSVFGNNEQFF. The CDR3 DNA reads as TGTGCCAGCAGCGTCTTCGGGAACAATGAGCAGTTCTTC.